The next 23 T cell receptor beta chains were all read from a single sample in a study of blood T cells in healthy people across ages. Alongside a J-beta primer mix, a sample-barcoded 5' primer served in a second PCR lasting about 7 to 11 cycles. TCRdb processed the 5' RACE reads anew with MiXCR; each CDR3 protein has one entry. The sample contains almost 300,000 distinct CDR3 sequences, roughly 27% of which appear only once. The sequencing sample was made of blood. These receptors were obtained from a woman in her 70s in good health.

This rearrangement joins TRBV5-5 to TRBJ2-1; 8 positions agree with TRBD2. TRBJ2-7 matches the DNA end more closely, so the J call is doubtful. The CDR3 loop spans 14 amino acids. Germline CDR1 SGHKS, CDR2 YYEKEE (reference sequence). The CDR3 DNA reads as TGTGCCAGCAGCTTGGACGGACTAGCTTGGGAGCAGTACTTC. It translates to CASSLDGLAWEQYF.

The chain carries TRBV29-1 and TRBJ2-1; 7 nucleotides agree with TRBD2. V gave up 4 bases and J gave up 5 bases; unmatched junction bases: 8. This CDR3 has 14 residues. CDR1 is SQVTM, CDR2 ANQGSEA, per germline. The CDR3 bases are TGCAGCGTTGGAGGGGCGGGAGTAAACAATGAGCAGTTCTTC. Protein sequence: CSVGGAGVNNEQFF.

A few counts support this clonotype. In DNA, the CDR3 is TGTGCCAGCAGTCGGGCAGGGGAGATAGGACAGCCCCAGCATTTT. It translates to CASSRAGEIGQPQHF. The chain couples TRBV25-1 to TRBJ1-5, with TRBD1 as a possible D gene (6 bases). Trimming left V 5 bases short and J 7 bases short, with 18 bases between. The CDR3 runs to 15 residues. The V gene's germline CDR1 is MGHDK and CDR2 SYGVNS.

This clonotype was seen more than once but under ten times. The chain combines TRBV11-2 with TRBJ1-1; maybe TRBD1 (5 bases). Between the trimmed V and J ends, which lost 5 bases and 3 bases, there was a span of 13 bases. The CDR3 spans 14 residues. Germline V gives CDR1 SGHAT, CDR2 FQNNGV. This chain's CDR3 is CASSPRQNDTEAFF. CDR3 sequence (DNA): TGTGCCAGCAGCCCTAGACAGAACGACACTGAAGCTTTCTTT.

The chain recombines TRBV28 with TRBJ2-3; tentatively, D is TRBD2 (5 bases). This CDR3 is 14 amino acids long. The germline V gene has CDR1 MDHEN and CDR2 SYDVKM. Deletions cut 3 bases from V and 6 bases from J, with 13 bases between. The CDR3 spells CASSLVLPGDTQYF. The DNA of the CDR3 is TGTGCCAGCAGTTTGGTGCTCCCGGGGGATACGCAGTATTTT.

The rearrangement links TRBV5-1 to TRBJ2-1, with TRBD2 identical over 7 bases. The CDR3 totals 16 residues. Germline CDR1 is SGHRS and CDR2 is YFSETQ. The ends lost 4 bases at V and 6 bases at J; junction bases unmatched: 13. The CDR3 nucleotides read TGCGCCAGCAGCCGGGAAGCGGGACTGAAACGCAATGAGCAGTTCTTC. This sequence encodes CASSREAGLKRNEQFF.

The rearrangement uses TRBV18 and TRBJ2-3; 12 bases line up with TRBD2. There are 16 residues in the CDR3. Trimming took 1 base from V and 5 from J; bases not matched to a gene: 4. The germline V gene encodes CDR1 KGHSH and CDR2 LQKENI. CDR3 in amino acids: CASSPRLAGVKDTQYF. The CDR3 DNA is TGTGCCAGCTCACCACGACTAGCGGGAGTCAAAGATACGCAGTATTTT.

This clonotype appeared many times. The chain links TRBV2 to TRBJ1-2, with D uncertain. CDR1 SNHLY and CDR2 FYNNEI come from the germline V gene. CDR3 length: 11 residues. Trimming removed 5 bases from V and 9 bases from J, with 10 bases in between. CDR3 sequence reads: CASSQDERYTF. The CDR3 bases are TGTGCCAGCAGTCAAGATGAACGCTACACCTTC. The full variable domain, rest sourced from reference TRBV2 and TRBJ1-2, is EPEVTQTPSHQVTQMGQEVILRCVPISNHLYFYWYRQILGQKVEFLVSFYNNEISEKSEIFDDQFSVERPDGSNFTLKIRSTKLEDSAMYFCASSQDERYTFGSGTRLTVV.

Only a few counts were recorded for this clonotype. The chain joins TRBV20-1 to TRBJ2-1, with D possibly being TRBD2 (6 bases). V was trimmed by 3 bases and J by 0 bases, leaving 9 bases between them. From germline, CDR1 is DFQATT and CDR2 SNEGSKA (reference sequence). The CDR3 runs to 14 residues. CDR3 in DNA: TGCAGTGCTAGCGGGACTCACTCCTACAATGAGCAGTTCTTC. This sequence encodes CSASGTHSYNEQFF.

The chain is built from TRBV5-6 and TRBJ2-7; a possible D gene is TRBD1 (6 bases). Germline CDR1 reads SGHDT; CDR2 reads YYEEEE. V was shortened by 7 bases and J by 5 bases, with 13 bases between the two germline ends. This CDR3 spans 12 amino acids. In nucleotides, the CDR3 is TGTGCCAGCTCCGTTGGGGGCCACGAGCAGTACTTC. This translates into CASSVGGHEQYF.

The chain recombines TRBV7-6 with TRBJ2-7, with 9 positions matching TRBD1. J lost 0 bases, V lost 2 bases, and 8 bases had no gene match. The CDR3 length is 17 residues. Germline CDR1 and CDR2: SGHVS and FNYEAQ. CDR3 sequence: CASSLQQGARSSYEQYF. The CDR3 region has the DNA TGTGCCAGCAGCTTACAACAGGGGGCCAGGAGCTCCTACGAGCAGTACTTC.

The chain links TRBV5-1 to TRBJ2-2; 10 nucleotides line up with TRBD1. Germline V gene sequence: CDR1 SGHRS, CDR2 YFSETQ. The CDR3 extends over 17 amino acids. Trimming cost V 5 bases and J 7 bases; bases outside gene matches: 14. This CDR3 is CASRKTGTGDVIGELFF. CDR3 in DNA: TGCGCCAGCAGAAAGACCGGGACAGGGGATGTTATCGGGGAGCTGTTTTTT.

The V gene is TRBV21-1, the J gene TRBJ2-1; no check of the table's D call, TRBD2, against the DNA was made. TRBV21-1 is a documented pseudogene. The CDR3 covers 16 residues. The CDR3: CASSKGASGIGDEQFF. Here the CDR3 DNA reads TGTGCCAGCAGCAAAGGTGCTAGCGGGATTGGCGATGAGCAGTTCTTC.

The chain combines TRBV3-1 with TRBJ2-1, with TRBD2 as a possible D gene (5 bases). Judging by the DNA end, TRBJ2-7 fits better; the J call may be wrong. Germline CDR1 and CDR2: LGHDT and YNNKEL (reference sequence). The CDR3 runs to 15 residues. For the CDR3, the DNA is TGTGCCAGCAGCCAATCGATTCCAGCATCGGGGGAGCAGTACTTC. Its protein product is CASSQSIPASGEQYF.

This clonotype appeared a few times. The chain joins TRBV15 to TRBJ1-4; D possibly corresponds to TRBD1 (6 bases). Trimming took 0 bases from V and 5 from J, leaving 10 bases between them. The germline V gene has CDR1 LNHNV and CDR2 YYDKDF (reference sequence). The CDR3 contains 15 residues. CDR3 protein: CATSRDNRENEKLFF. CDR3 nucleotides: TGTGCCACCAGCAGAGATAACAGGGAGAATGAAAAACTGTTTTTT.

This chain joins TRBV5-8 and TRBJ1-1; 9 bases line up with TRBD1. Germline CDR1 SGHTS, CDR2 YDEGEE. This CDR3 is 16 amino acids long. The junction had 9 bases not matched to a gene; V was cut back by 4 bases and J by 2 bases. The CDR3 DNA is TGTGCCAGCAGCCAAAACAGGGGGCTCACCAACACTGAAGCTTTCTTT. Translated: CASSQNRGLTNTEAFF.

This chain joins TRBV5-1 and TRBJ1-2; D remains ambiguous. Germline CDR1 is SGHRS and CDR2 is YFSETQ. Trimming shortened V by 0 bases and J by 6 bases, and 15 bases separated the two germline ends. The CDR3 is 15 amino acids. CDR3 nucleotide sequence: TGCGCCAGCAGCTTGGTCTTGCGGGTCCTTAATGGCTACACCTTC. Translating it yields CASSLVLRVLNGYTF.

CDR3 in amino acids: CASSLGGQANTIYF. DNA of the CDR3: TGTGCCAGCAGCTTAGGGGGACAGGCAAACACCATATATTTT. This rearrangement joins TRBV7-2 to TRBJ1-3, with 8 nucleotides matching TRBD1. This CDR3 contains 14 residues. CDR1 is SGHTA, CDR2 FQGNSA, per germline. After removal of 1 base from V and 6 bases from J, the junction contained 2 bases not matched to a gene.

This clonotype turned up a few times. J is TRBJ1-2 and V is TRBV9, with no clear D. This CDR3 spans 14 amino acids. CDR1 SGDLS and CDR2 YYNGEE come from the germline V gene. Trimming took 0 bases from V and 1 from J, leaving 7 bases between them. This CDR3 is CASSVAGVNYGYTF. CDR3 DNA sequence: TGTGCCAGCAGCGTAGCCGGAGTTAACTATGGCTACACCTTC.

This clonotype was seen a few times. It may be a read error: a sequence one base away is much more abundant. This sequence joins TRBV5-1 and TRBJ2-5; D gene uncertain. The CDR3 runs to 13 residues. Germline CDR1 and CDR2: SGHRS and YFSETQ. Trimming removed 0 bases at V and 5 bases at J, with 8 bases between. The CDR3 DNA sequence: TGCGCCAGCAGCTTGGACTATCATGAGACCCAGTACTTC. It yields the protein CASSLDYHETQYF.

This clonotype was counted a few times. The chain is built from TRBV7-2 and TRBJ2-7; TRBD2 might be the D (6 bases). The J call may be incorrect, as the DNA end agrees better with TRBJ2-1. CDR3 length: 14 amino acids. Germline loops: CDR1 SGHTA, CDR2 FQGNSA. CDR3 nucleotides: TGTGCCAGCACCCCGGGGGTTGGTTCGGATGAGCAGTTCTTC. The encoded protein is CASTPGVGSDEQFF.

This rearrangement joins TRBV28 to TRBJ1-5; 8 bases agree with TRBD1. The germline V gene encodes CDR1 MDHEN and CDR2 SYDVKM. V trimming: 5 bases; J trimming: 3 bases; junction bases outside the gene matches: 9. CDR3 length equals 16 residues. The CDR3: CASSPQGQGPNQPQHF. As DNA, the CDR3 is TGTGCCAGCAGTCCCCAAGGACAGGGACCCAATCAGCCCCAGCATTTT.

This clonotype showed up just a few times. At one end, the junction sequence differs from germline, possibly due to a read error. The V and J genes are TRBV5-1 and TRBJ2-5; no definite D call. The CDR3 consists of 12 residues. Germline CDR1 and CDR2: SGHRS and YFSETQ. The CDR3 reads CASSTNQGTQYF. As DNA, the CDR3 is TGCGCCAGCAGCACCAACCAAGGGACCCAGTACTTC.